A single sample gave rise to the 9 T cell receptor beta chains below, sequenced in a study of blood T cell repertoires in COVID-19. Clones were sequenced by immunoSEQ multiplex PCR, and TCRdb holds only the in-frame ones, with some missing. This sample has about 97,000 clones, with around 90% found just once. Sequences were obtained from peripheral blood. These receptors were collected from a man aged 18 to 30 with acute or convalescent COVID-19.

V gene TRBV6-5 combines with J gene TRBJ1-3; 8 positions agree with TRBD1. The V gene end was trimmed by 6 bases and the J gene end by 8 bases; junction bases not matched to a gene: 12. This CDR3 is 15 amino acids long. From germline, CDR1 is MNHEY and CDR2 SVGAGI. CDR3 in amino acids: CASRAHGQGTDTIYF. CDR3 DNA sequence: TGTGCCAGCAGAGCACACGGACAGGGTACAGACACCATATATTTT.

The chain combines TRBV9 with TRBJ1-1; no firm D call. V was trimmed by 0 bases and J by 7 bases, leaving 4 bases between them. CDR3 length: 11 amino acids. Germline lookup yields CDR1 SGDLS and CDR2 YYNGEE. In DNA, the CDR3 is TGTGCCAGCAGCGTAGTAGTTGAAGCTTTCTTT. It codes for CASSVVVEAFF. Supplemented by reference TRBV9 and TRBJ1-1, the full variable domain reads DSGVTQTPKHLITATGQRVTLRCSPRSGDLSVYWYQQSLDQGLQFLIQYYNGEERAKGNILERFSAQQFPDLHSELNLSSLELGDSALYFCASSVVVEAFFGQGTRLTVV.

The rearrangement uses TRBV30 and TRBJ2-1; 8 bases line up with TRBD1. The CDR3 totals 13 residues. Germline values: CDR1 GTSNPN, CDR2 SVGIG (reference sequence). V shed 1 base, J shed 15 bases, and the junction held 11 bases outside the gene matches. The CDR3 nucleotides read TGTGCCTGGAGTGCACCCCAAGACAGGGGTAGGTTCTTC. It is translated as CAWSAPQDRGRFF. The entire variable domain, with the rest obtained from reference TRBV30 and TRBJ2-1, is as follows: SQTIHQWPATLVQPVGSPLSLECTVEGTSNPNLYWYRQAAGRGLQLLFYSVGIGQISSEVPQNLSASRPQDRQFILSSKKLLLSDSGFYLCAWSAPQDRGRFFGPGTRLTVL.

This chain links TRBV30 with TRBJ1-5; the match to TRBD1 covers 8 bases. V was clipped by 1 base and J by 10 bases; unmatched bases: 15. Germline V gives CDR1 GTSNPN, CDR2 SVGIG (reference sequence). CDR3 length: 16 amino acids. CDR3 in DNA: TGTGCCTGGAGTGCCCCTGACAGGGGCTACCCCCAACCCCAGCATTTT. Its translation: CAWSAPDRGYPQPQHF. Supplemented by reference TRBV30 and TRBJ1-5, the full variable domain reads SQTIHQWPATLVQPVGSPLSLECTVEGTSNPNLYWYRQAAGRGLQLLFYSVGIGQISSEVPQNLSASRPQDRQFILSSKKLLLSDSGFYLCAWSAPDRGYPQPQHFGDGTRLSIL.

In this sample, this clone turned up once. J is TRBJ2-1 and V is TRBV9, with TRBD1 matching 8 bases. The ends lost 0 bases at V and 6 bases at J; junction bases unmatched: 8. Germline V lookup: CDR1 SGDLS, CDR2 YYNGEE. This CDR3 spans 16 amino acids. CDR3 amino acids: CASSVVAGGGFNEQFF. Written as DNA, the CDR3 is TGTGCCAGCAGCGTAGTTGCAGGGGGCGGGTTCAATGAGCAGTTCTTC.

CDR3 coding DNA: TGTGCCATCAACCCAGGCCTAAGAGACCCCGAGCAGTACTTC. As protein: CAINPGLRDPEQYF. The J gene is TRBJ2-7, the V gene TRBV10-3; D gene uncertain. CDR1 ENHRY and CDR2 SYGVKD come from the germline V gene. Trimming left V 7 bases short and J 6 bases short, with 19 bases between. The CDR3 loop spans 14 amino acids.

The chain couples TRBV7-2 to TRBJ1-1; no clear D gene. Germline V gene data show CDR1 as SGHTA and CDR2 as FQGNSA. The V gene lost 1 base and the J gene lost 1 base, with 16 bases spanning the gap. The CDR3 consists of 17 residues. CDR3 in DNA: TGTGCCAGCAGCTTAGAACAGCTAGCTCGTCGGAACACTGAAGCTTTCTTT. This codes for CASSLEQLARRNTEAFF.

J is TRBJ1-5 and V is TRBV25-1; a possible D gene is TRBD1 (6 bases). Germline V gene data show CDR1 as MGHDK and CDR2 as SYGVNS. V lost 2 bases, J lost 0 bases, and 11 bases lay in between. This CDR3 spans 16 amino acids. CDR3 amino acids: CASSETTDSSNQPQHF. The CDR3 nucleotides are TGTGCCAGCAGTGAAACAACGGACAGTAGCAATCAGCCCCAGCATTTT.

The chain combines TRBV7-9 with TRBJ1-1; weak D call: TRBD1 (5 bases). V was pared by 1 base and J by 3 bases, with 12 bases between. The CDR3 covers 15 residues. CDR1 is SEHNR and CDR2 is FQNEAQ in the germline V gene (reference sequence). The chain's CDR3 is CASSLGGNLHTEAFF. CDR3 coding DNA: TGTGCCAGCAGCTTAGGGGGCAATTTGCACACTGAAGCTTTCTTT.